This T cell receptor (beta chain) was documented in a study of monozygotic twins with inflammatory bowel disease. Each CDR3 protein gets one entry in TCRdb, which reprocessed the 5' RACE reads and gives no DNA. Its table lists under 350,000 distinct CDR3 sequences. The germline V gene encodes CDR1 SGHTA and CDR2 FQGNSA. The CDR3 totals 15 residues. The chain links TRBV7-2 to TRBJ1-3; TCRdb's D call, TRBD1, is unchecked because there is no DNA. The sequenced sample consisted of blood. The sequence derives from a human donor with ulcerative colitis or Crohn's disease, or a healthy co-twin of an affected twin (not recorded which). CDR3 sequence: CASSRTGISGNTIYF.